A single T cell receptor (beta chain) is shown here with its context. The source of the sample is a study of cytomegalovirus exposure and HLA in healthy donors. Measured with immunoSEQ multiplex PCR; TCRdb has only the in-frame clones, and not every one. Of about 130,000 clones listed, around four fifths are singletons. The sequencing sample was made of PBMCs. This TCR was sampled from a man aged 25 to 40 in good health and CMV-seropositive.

The CDR3 region is CATTGLTEAFF. DNA for the CDR3: TGTGCCACAACCGGGTTAACTGAAGCTTTCTTT. This chain uses TRBV10-3 with TRBJ1-1; D remains unclear. CDR3 length equals 11 residues. The germline V gene has CDR1 ENHRY and CDR2 SYGVKD. V was clipped by 10 bases and J by 5 bases, with 11 bases between them.